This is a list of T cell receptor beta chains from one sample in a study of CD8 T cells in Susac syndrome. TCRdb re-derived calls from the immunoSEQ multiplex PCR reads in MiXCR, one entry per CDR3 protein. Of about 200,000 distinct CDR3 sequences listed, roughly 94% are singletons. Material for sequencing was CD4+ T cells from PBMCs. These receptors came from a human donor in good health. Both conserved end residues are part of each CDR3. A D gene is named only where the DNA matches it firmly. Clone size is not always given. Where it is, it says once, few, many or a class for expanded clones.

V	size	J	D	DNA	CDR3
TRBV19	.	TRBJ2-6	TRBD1	TGTGCCAGTACCACCCTTGGGACAGGGCGCCTCTCTGGGGCCAACGTCCTGACTTTC	CASTTLGTGRLSGANVLTF
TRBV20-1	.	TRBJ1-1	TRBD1	TGCAGTGCTAGATGGGGACAGGGGACTGAAGCTTTCTTT	CSARWGQGTEAFF
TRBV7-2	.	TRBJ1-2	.	TGTGCCAGCAGTCCCGGGGGCGCGATGGGCTATGGCTACACCTTC	CASSPGGAMGYGYTF
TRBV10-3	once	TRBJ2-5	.	TGTGCCATCAGTGGACAGCTGCAAGAGACCCAGTACTTC	CAISGQLQETQYF
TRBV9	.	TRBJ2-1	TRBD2	TGTGCCAGCAGCGCGACTAGCGGGAGGGCGGACAATGAGCAGTTCTTC	CASSATSGRADNEQFF
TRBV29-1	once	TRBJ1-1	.	TGCAGCGTTGAAGGGGGCCGTGGCCCCGAGGGGGCTTTCTTT	CSVEGGRGPEGAFF
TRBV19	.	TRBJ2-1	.	TGTGCCAGTCGCCGGACCGCAACTGGTGAGCAGTTCTTC	CASRRTATGEQFF
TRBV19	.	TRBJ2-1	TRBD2	TGTGCCAGTAGTGCCCCCTTACTAGCGGTATACAATGAGCAGTTCTTC	CASSAPLLAVYNEQFF
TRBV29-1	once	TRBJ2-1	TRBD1	TGCAGCGTTGAACCGGGACAGGGGGGCAATGAGCAGTTCTTC	CSVEPGQGGNEQFF
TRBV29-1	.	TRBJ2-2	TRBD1	TGCAGCGCCAGGACAGGGGCGGCCGGGGAGCTGTTTTTT	CSARTGAAGELFF
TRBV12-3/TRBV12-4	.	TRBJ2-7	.	TGTGCCAGCGGGTCTCGGGGCGCATTAAACGAGCAGTACTTC	CASGSRGALNEQYF
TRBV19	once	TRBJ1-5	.	TGTGCCAGTAGTACCAGAAGCGGCAATCAGCCCCAGCATTTT	CASSTRSGNQPQHF
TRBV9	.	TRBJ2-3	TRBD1	TGTGCCAGCAGTGCCAGGGGACAGACCACAGATACGCAGTATTTT	CASSARGQTTDTQYF
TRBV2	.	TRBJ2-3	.	TGTGCCAGCAGTGTTGAGAAACTAGATACGCAGTATTTT	CASSVEKLDTQYF
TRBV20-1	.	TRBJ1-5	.	TGCAGTGCTAGAGAAGCGGGTAAGAGCAATCAGCCCCAGCATTTT	CSAREAGKSNQPQHF
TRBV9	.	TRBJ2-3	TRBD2	TGTGCCAGCAGCGTAGTGGGGGGGTCGAGAGATACGCAGTATTTT	CASSVVGGSRDTQYF
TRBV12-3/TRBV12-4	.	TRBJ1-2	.	TGTGCCAGCAGTCCCCGTAAGACCTATGGCTACACCTTC	CASSPRKTYGYTF
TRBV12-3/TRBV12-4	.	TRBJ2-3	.	TGTGCCAGCGGGGTGACAGATACGCAGTATTTT	CASGVTDTQYF
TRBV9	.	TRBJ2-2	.	TGTGCCAGCAGCGCTCTAATAGGGGCCGGGGAGCTGTTTTTT	CASSALIGAGELFF
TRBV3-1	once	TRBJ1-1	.	TGTGCCAGCCGGGGCCCCATGAACACTGAAGCTTTCTTT	CASRGPMNTEAFF
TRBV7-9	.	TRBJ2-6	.	TGTGCCAGCAGCTTAGGGGACAACCACTCTGGGGCCAACGTCCTGACTTTC	CASSLGDNHSGANVLTF
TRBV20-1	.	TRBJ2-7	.	TGCAGTGCTGCCGCGTTGTGGGGTTCGTCCTACGAGCAGTACTTC	CSAAALWGSSYEQYF
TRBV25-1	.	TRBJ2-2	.	TGTGCCAGCGGGGAGACGAACACCGGGGAGCTGTTTTTT	CASGETNTGELFF
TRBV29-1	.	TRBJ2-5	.	TGCAGCGCCGTGGGTTCACAAGAGACCCAGTACTTC	CSAVGSQETQYF
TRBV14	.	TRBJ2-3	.	TGTGCCAGCAGCCAAGCTGGGGGAACGGTTACAGATACGCAGTATTTT	CASSQAGGTVTDTQYF
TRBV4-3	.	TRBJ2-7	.	TGCGCCAGCAGCCAAGATAGACACGGCGAGCAGTACTTC	CASSQDRHGEQYF
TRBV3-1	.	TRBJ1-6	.	TGTGCCAGCAGCAAGATACGTGGGACGAGAGATTCACCCCTCCACTTT	CASSKIRGTRDSPLHF
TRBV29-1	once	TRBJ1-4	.	TGCAGCGTTGTGCAGGTCGGCGGTGGTGAAAAACTGTTTTTT	CSVVQVGGGEKLFF
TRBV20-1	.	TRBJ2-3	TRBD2	TGCAGTGCTCCGACTAGCGGGGGCACAGATACGCAGTATTTT	CSAPTSGGTDTQYF
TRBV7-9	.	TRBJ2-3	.	TGTGCCAGCAGCTTAACCTCAGACAGGAGATACGCAGATACGCAGTATTTT	CASSLTSDRRYADTQYF
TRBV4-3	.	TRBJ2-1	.	TGCGCCAGCAGCCAACTTGGGACGGGACTCAGCGAGCAGTTCTTC	CASSQLGTGLSEQFF
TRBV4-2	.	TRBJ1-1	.	TGTGCCAGCAGCCAAGAGCCCCGGGGGCTTACTGAAGCTTTCTTT	CASSQEPRGLTEAFF
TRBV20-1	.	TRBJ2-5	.	TGCAGTGCTAGTCTGCGGCAAGAGACCCAGTACTTC	CSASLRQETQYF
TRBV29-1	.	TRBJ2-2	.	TGCAGCGTTGAGGGCAGGACGAACACCGGGGAGCTGTTTTTT	CSVEGRTNTGELFF
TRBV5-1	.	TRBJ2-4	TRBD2	TGCGCCAGCAAAGGGGAGGGCTCTGGCGTAGACATTCAGTACTTC	CASKGEGSGVDIQYF
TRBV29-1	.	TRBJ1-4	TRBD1	TGCAGCGTTGAACAGGACAGGGGAGGTGAAAAACTGTTTTTT	CSVEQDRGGEKLFF
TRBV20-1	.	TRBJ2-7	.	TGCAGTGCAACCCTAACAGGGCCTCTCTACGAGCAGTACTTC	CSATLTGPLYEQYF
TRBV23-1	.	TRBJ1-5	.	TGCGCCAGCAGTCAATCCCCAAGGAATGAGGGTAGGGGCAATCAGCCCCAGCATTTT	CASSQSPRNEGRGNQPQHF
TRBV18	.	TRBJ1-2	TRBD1	TGTGCCAGCTCACCGCAGGGGGCAAATGGCTACACCTTC	CASSPQGANGYTF
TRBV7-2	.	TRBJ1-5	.	TGTGCCAGCAGCTTAGAGGTCCAGCGCCATCAGCCCCAGCATTTT	CASSLEVQRHQPQHF
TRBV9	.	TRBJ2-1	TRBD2	TGTGCCAGCAGCGTAGTCGGGACTAGCAGCAGCCAGACCCCCGAGGAGCAGTTCTTC	CASSVVGTSSSQTPEEQFF
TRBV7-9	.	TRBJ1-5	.	TGTGCCAGCAGCCCCTTTGATCGCAATCAGCCCCAGCATTTT	CASSPFDRNQPQHF
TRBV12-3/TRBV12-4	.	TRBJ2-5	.	TGTGCCAGCAGTTTTGAATACGAGACCCAGTACTTC	CASSFEYETQYF
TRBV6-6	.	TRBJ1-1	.	TGTGCCACCCGGAACGGCGGCACTGAAGCTTTCTTT	CATRNGGTEAFF
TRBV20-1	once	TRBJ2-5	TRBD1	TGCAGTGCTAGAGATCCGACAGGGGACCAAGAGACCCAGTACTTC	CSARDPTGDQETQYF
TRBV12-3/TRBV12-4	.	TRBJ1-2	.	TGTGCCAGCAACGTGGCCCAGGGTGCTGGCTACACCTTC	CASNVAQGAGYTF
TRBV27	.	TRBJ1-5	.	TGTGCCAGCAGTTTCTCACAAAGCAATCAGCCCCAGCATTTT	CASSFSQSNQPQHF
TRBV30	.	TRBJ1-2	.	TGTGCCTGGGAACAGGGTTCCTATGGCTACACCTTC	CAWEQGSYGYTF
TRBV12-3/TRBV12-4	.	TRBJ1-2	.	TGTGCCAGCAGCCAGACACAGGGCGATGGCTACACCTTC	CASSQTQGDGYTF
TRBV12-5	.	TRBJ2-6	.	TGTGCTAGTGCCAACTCTGGGGCCAACGTCCTGACTTTC	CASANSGANVLTF
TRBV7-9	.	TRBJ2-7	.	TGTGCCAGCAGCGATGACATCTACGAGCAGTACTTC	CASSDDIYEQYF
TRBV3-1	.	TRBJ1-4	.	TGTGCCAGCAGCCAAGCCCGGGACCCAGGTGAAAAACTGTTTTTT	CASSQARDPGEKLFF
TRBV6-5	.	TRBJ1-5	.	TGTGCCAGCGGGGCCGACAGTAATCAGCCCCAGCATTTT	CASGADSNQPQHF